A single sample gave rise to the 14 T cell receptor beta chains below, sequenced in a study of T cells after yellow fever vaccination. Using its own MiXCR run on the 5' RACE reads, TCRdb lists one record per CDR3 protein. The sample has about 370,000 distinct CDR3 sequences, around a tenth seen once. The specimen comprised PBMCs, sampled on the day of the first yellow fever vaccination. These receptors were taken from a man younger than 30 who received the YFV17D yellow fever vaccine.

This clonotype has a handful of counts. The CDR3 DNA reads as TGTGCCAGCAGTGAAAGGACAGGAATGGCCCACGAGCAGTACTTC. Translation: CASSERTGMAHEQYF. The chain links TRBV6-1 to TRBJ2-7; 7 bases line up with TRBD1. Unmatched junction bases numbered 9, after V lost 2 bases and J lost 5 bases. CDR3 length: 15 residues. The germline V gene encodes CDR1 MNHNS and CDR2 SASEGT.

This clonotype was seen many times. The chain combines TRBV27 with TRBJ2-3, with 8 bases that match TRBD2. The V segment lost 3 bases and the J segment 3 bases; nucleotides outside the gene matches: 5. CDR1 and CDR2 (germline): MNHEY, SMNVEV (reference sequence). The CDR3 totals 15 residues. The CDR3 region is CASSLGGGYTDTQYF. CDR3 coding DNA: TGTGCCAGCAGTTTGGGCGGGGGGTATACAGATACGCAGTATTTT.

This clonotype was counted between two and nine times. The chain joins TRBV4-1 to TRBJ2-5; a weak D match, TRBD2 (6 bases). The CDR3 sequence is 14 residues long. V gave up 3 bases and J gave up 2 bases, with 10 bases separating them. CDR1 is MGHRA and CDR2 is YSYEKL in the germline V gene. For the CDR3, the DNA is TGCGCCAGCAGCCAGGCGGGACTGCAAGAGACCCAGTACTTC. It encodes CASSQAGLQETQYF.

This clonotype has ten or more counts. The chain carries TRBV20-1 and TRBJ2-1, with D tentatively TRBD1 or TRBD2 (7 bases each). The CDR3 loop spans 14 amino acids. V lost 5 bases and J lost 5, with 16 bases in between. Per the germline V gene, CDR1 is DFQATT and CDR2 is SNEGSKA (reference sequence). CDR3 protein: CSAAGGAPHNEQFF. DNA of the CDR3: TGCAGTGCTGCAGGGGGGGCCCCCCACAATGAGCAGTTCTTC.

This clonotype came up a few times. The chain links TRBV7-2 to TRBJ2-7; 9 bases agree with TRBD2. This CDR3 contains 14 residues. Germline V gives CDR1 SGHTA, CDR2 FQGNSA. V dropped 4 bases and J dropped 2; count of bases not matched to a gene: 3. DNA of the CDR3: TGTGCCAGCAGCTCGAGCGGGGGGACCTACGAGCAGTACTTC. This codes for CASSSSGGTYEQYF. Full variable domain (outside the CDR3, taken from reference TRBV7-2 and TRBJ2-7): GAGVSQSPSNKVTEKGKDVELRCDPISGHTALYWYRQSLGQGLEFLIYFQGNSAPDKSGLPSDRFSAERTGGSVSTLTIQRTQQEDSAVYLCASSSSGGTYEQYFGPGTRLTVT.

This clonotype was counted only a few times. V is TRBV6-1 and J is TRBJ1-6, with D maybe TRBD1 (5 bases). V lost 5 bases, J lost 7 bases, and 12 bases lay in between. CDR1 is MNHNS and CDR2 is SASEGT in the germline V gene. The CDR3 is made up of 14 amino acids. The CDR3 here is CASSQGGRNSPLHF. As DNA, the CDR3 is TGTGCCAGCAGTCAGGGCGGTAGGAATTCACCCCTCCACTTT.

This clonotype has more than one count but fewer than ten. As DNA, the CDR3 is TGTGCCAGCGAACAGGGCGGTAGCACAGATACGCAGTATTTT. It encodes CASEQGGSTDTQYF. This sequence joins TRBV12-3 or TRBV12-4 and TRBJ2-3; weak D call: TRBD1 (6 bases). V was trimmed by 8 bases and J by 0 bases, leaving 12 bases between them. This CDR3 has 14 residues.

This chain uses TRBV4-1 with TRBJ2-3, with D uncertain. V was shortened by 3 bases and J by 4 bases, with 11 bases between the two germline ends. The germline gives CDR1 MGHRA, CDR2 YSYEKL. The CDR3 consists of 14 residues. The CDR3 nucleotides read TGCGCCAGCAGCCATTGGCCCACCCCAGATACGCAGTATTTT. Translation: CASSHWPTPDTQYF.

In this sample, this clonotype turned up once. This rearrangement joins TRBV9 to TRBJ1-6, with D unresolved. Germline V CDR1 and CDR2: SGDLS, YYNGEE. Trimming pared 0 bases from V and 7 bases from J, leaving 8 bases between. The CDR3 contains 14 residues. The DNA for the CDR3 is TGTGCCAGCAGCGTAGGGCTTAGGAATTCACCCCTCCACTTT. Its protein product is CASSVGLRNSPLHF. Together with reference TRBV9 and TRBJ1-6, the CDR3 gives the full variable domain: DSGVTQTPKHLITATGQRVTLRCSPRSGDLSVYWYQQSLDQGLQFLIQYYNGEERAKGNILERFSAQQFPDLHSELNLSSLELGDSALYFCASSVGLRNSPLHFGNGTRLTVT.

This clonotype was found a few times. V usage is TRBV28 and J usage is TRBJ2-5; D gene unclear. Germline CDR1 MDHEN, CDR2 SYDVKM. The CDR3 sequence is 12 residues long. Between the trimmed V and J ends, which lost 1 base and 5 bases, there was a span of 5 bases. CDR3 loop: CASSLSLETQYF. The CDR3 coding sequence is TGTGCCAGCAGTTTATCTTTGGAGACCCAGTACTTC.

There are a few counts of this clonotype. V is TRBV5-1 and J is TRBJ1-1; maybe TRBD1 (6 bases). The CDR3 is 12 amino acids. Germline CDR1 and CDR2: SGHRS and YFSETQ. V lost 4 bases and J lost 10, with 14 bases in between. CDR3 sequence: CASSEPTGTAFF. The CDR3 DNA is TGCGCCAGCAGCGAGCCCACAGGGACAGCTTTCTTT.

This clonotype was counted a few times. The V call is TRBV5-4, the J call TRBJ1-5; D is unclear. The germline V and J ends were trimmed by 3 bases and 6 bases, with 10 bases remaining between them. The V gene's germline CDR1 is SGHNT and CDR2 YYREEE (reference sequence). The CDR3 runs to 13 residues. The CDR3, as DNA: TGTGCCAGCAGCTGGGAGGCAGGTCAGCCCCAGCATTTT. This translates into CASSWEAGQPQHF.

This clonotype was detected a few times. This chain links TRBV5-1 with TRBJ2-1, with no clear D. With 0 bases removed from V and 2 bases from J, the gap between germline ends came to 12 bases. Germline CDR1 reads SGHRS; CDR2 reads YFSETQ. The CDR3 spans 16 residues. In nucleotides, the CDR3 is TGCGCCAGCAGCTTGGTTAAGGGCAGCACCTACAATGAGCAGTTCTTC. It specifies CASSLVKGSTYNEQFF. Variable domain in full (rest from reference TRBV5-1 and TRBJ2-1): KAGVTQTPRYLIKTRGQQVTLSCSPISGHRSVSWYQQTPGQGLQFLFEYFSETQRNKGNFPGRFSGRQFSNSRSEMNVSTLELGDSALYLCASSLVKGSTYNEQFFGPGTRLTVL.

This rearrangement joins TRBV7-9 to TRBJ1-2; 9 positions match TRBD1. V lost 1 base to trimming and J lost 5 bases; unmatched junction nucleotides: 8. Germline lookup yields CDR1 SEHNR and CDR2 FQNEAQ (reference sequence). The CDR3 sequence is 16 residues long. The CDR3 protein is CASSLDGQGSNYGYTF. The CDR3 bases are TGTGCCAGCAGCTTAGATGGACAGGGGAGTAATTATGGCTACACCTTC.